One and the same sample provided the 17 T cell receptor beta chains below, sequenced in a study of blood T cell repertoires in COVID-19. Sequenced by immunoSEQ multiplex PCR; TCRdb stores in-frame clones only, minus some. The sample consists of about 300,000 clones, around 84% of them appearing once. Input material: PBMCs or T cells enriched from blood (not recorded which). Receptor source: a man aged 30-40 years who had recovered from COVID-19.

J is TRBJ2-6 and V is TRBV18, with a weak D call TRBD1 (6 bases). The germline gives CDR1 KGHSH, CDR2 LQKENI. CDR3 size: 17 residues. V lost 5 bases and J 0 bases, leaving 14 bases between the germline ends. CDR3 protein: CASSTQRQASGANVLTF. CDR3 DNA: TGTGCCAGCTCAACGCAAAGACAGGCCTCTGGGGCCAACGTCCTGACTTTC.

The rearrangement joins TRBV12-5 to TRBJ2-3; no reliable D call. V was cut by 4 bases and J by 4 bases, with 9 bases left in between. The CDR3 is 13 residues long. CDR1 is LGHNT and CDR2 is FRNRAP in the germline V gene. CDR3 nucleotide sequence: TGTGCTAGTGGTTCCCCCTTCTCAGATACGCAGTATTTT. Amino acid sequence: CASGSPFSDTQYF. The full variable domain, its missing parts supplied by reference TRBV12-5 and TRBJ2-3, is DARVTQTPRHKVTEMGQEVTMRCQPILGHNTVFWYRQTMMQGLELLAYFRNRAPLDDSGMPKDRFSAEMPDATLATLKIQPSEPRDSAVYFCASGSPFSDTQYFGPGTRLTVL.

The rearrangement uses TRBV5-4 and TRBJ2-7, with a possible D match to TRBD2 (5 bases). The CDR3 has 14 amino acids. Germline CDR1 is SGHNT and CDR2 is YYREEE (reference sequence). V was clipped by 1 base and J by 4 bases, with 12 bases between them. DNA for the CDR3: TGTGCCAGCAGCTTGTCCTCGCCGGGGTACGAGCAGTACTTC. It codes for CASSLSSPGYEQYF.

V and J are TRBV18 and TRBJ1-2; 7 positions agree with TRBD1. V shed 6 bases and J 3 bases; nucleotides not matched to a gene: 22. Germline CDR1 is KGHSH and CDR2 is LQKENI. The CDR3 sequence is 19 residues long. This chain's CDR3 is CASSPRPPGQIWSDYGYTF. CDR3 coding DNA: TGTGCCAGCTCGCCTCGTCCACCGGGACAGATCTGGTCTGACTATGGCTACACCTTC.

The CDR3 DNA is TGTGCCAGCAGTTACTCTTCGGACAGGAGGGGAAACACCATATATTTT. It translates to CASSYSSDRRGNTIYF. The rearrangement joins TRBV6-5 to TRBJ1-3, with TRBD1 identical over 7 bases. After removal of 0 bases from V and 4 bases from J, the junction contained 6 bases not matched to a gene. From germline, CDR1 is MNHEY and CDR2 SVGAGI. This CDR3 has 16 residues.

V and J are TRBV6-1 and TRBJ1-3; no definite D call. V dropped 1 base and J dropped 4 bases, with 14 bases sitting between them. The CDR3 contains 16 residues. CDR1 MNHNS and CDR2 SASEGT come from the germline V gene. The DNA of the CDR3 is TGTGCCAGCAGTGAAGATAATTGGACTTCCGGAAACACCATATATTTT. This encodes CASSEDNWTSGNTIYF.

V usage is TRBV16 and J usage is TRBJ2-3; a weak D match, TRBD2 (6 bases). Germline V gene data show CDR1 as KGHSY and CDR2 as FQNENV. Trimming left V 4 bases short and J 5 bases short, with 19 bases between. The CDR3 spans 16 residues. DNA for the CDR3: TGTGCCAGCAGCCCCCCGCTACTGGGGGGTAAAGATACGCAGTATTTT. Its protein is CASSPPLLGGKDTQYF.

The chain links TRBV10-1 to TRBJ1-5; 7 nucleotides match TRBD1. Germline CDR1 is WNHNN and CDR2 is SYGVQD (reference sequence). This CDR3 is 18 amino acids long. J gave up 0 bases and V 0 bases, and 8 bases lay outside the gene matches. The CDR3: CASSESTGTRCSNQPQHF. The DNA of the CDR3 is TGCGCCAGCAGTGAGTCGACAGGGACCCGTTGTAGCAATCAGCCCCAGCATTTT.

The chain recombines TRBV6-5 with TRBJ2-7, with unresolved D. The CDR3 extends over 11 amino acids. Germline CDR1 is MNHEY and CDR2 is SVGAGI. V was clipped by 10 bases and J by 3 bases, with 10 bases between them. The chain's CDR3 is CATSTGYEQYF. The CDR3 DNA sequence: TGTGCCACTTCGACGGGCTACGAGCAGTACTTC.

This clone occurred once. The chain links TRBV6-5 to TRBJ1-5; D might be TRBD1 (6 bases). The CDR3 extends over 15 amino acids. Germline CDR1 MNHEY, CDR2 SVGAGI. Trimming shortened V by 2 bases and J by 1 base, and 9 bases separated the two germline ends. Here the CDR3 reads CASSYDQGSNQPQHF. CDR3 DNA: TGTGCCAGCAGTTACGATCAGGGGAGCAATCAGCCCCAGCATTTT.

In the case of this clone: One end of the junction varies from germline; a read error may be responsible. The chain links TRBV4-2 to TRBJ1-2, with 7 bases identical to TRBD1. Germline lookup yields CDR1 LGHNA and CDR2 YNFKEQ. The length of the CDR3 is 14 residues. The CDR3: CASSARQGNHGYTF. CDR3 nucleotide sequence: TGTGCCAGCAGCGCCCGACAGGGTAACCATGGCTACACCTTC.

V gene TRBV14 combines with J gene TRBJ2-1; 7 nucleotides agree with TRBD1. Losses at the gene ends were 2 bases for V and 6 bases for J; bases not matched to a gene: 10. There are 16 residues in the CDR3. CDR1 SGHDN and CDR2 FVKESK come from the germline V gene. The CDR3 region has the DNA TGTGCCAGCAGCCAACTTACCGACAGGGTGAGCAATGAGCAGTTCTTC. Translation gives CASSQLTDRVSNEQFF.

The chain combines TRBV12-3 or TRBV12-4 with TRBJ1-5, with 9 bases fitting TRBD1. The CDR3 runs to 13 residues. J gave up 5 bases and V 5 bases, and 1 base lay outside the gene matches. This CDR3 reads CASSRTGDQPQHF. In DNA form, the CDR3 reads TGTGCCAGCAGTCGGACAGGGGATCAGCCCCAGCATTTT.

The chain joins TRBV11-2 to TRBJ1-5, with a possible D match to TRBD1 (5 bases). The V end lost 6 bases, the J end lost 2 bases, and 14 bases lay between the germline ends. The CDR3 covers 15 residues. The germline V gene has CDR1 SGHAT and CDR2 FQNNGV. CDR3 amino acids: CASRRAGWGNQPQHF. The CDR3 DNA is TGTGCCAGCAGAAGAGCAGGGTGGGGCAATCAGCCCCAGCATTTT.

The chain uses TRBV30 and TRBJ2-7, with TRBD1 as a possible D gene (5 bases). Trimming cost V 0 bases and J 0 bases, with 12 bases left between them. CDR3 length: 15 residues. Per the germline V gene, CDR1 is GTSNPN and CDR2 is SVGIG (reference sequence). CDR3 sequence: CAWSVLTVSSYEQYF. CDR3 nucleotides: TGTGCCTGGAGTGTGTTGACAGTCAGCTCCTACGAGCAGTACTTC.

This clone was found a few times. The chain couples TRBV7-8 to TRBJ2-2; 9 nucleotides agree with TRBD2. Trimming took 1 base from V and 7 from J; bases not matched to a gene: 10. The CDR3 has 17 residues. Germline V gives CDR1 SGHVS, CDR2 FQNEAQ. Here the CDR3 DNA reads TGTGCCAGCAGCTTAGATCAGCGGGGGGCCTGGGGCGGGGAGCTGTTTTTT. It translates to CASSLDQRGAWGGELFF.

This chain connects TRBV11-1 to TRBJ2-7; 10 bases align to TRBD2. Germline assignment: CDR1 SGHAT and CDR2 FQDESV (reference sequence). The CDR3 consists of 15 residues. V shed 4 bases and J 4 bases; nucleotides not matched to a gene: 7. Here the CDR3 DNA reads TGTGCCAGCAGCTCCGTAGCGGGAGGAGGGTACGAGCAGTACTTC. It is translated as CASSSVAGGGYEQYF.